Sequencing of this T cell receptor beta chain was carried out in a study of shared clonotypes between healthy human individuals. Overall study findings and caveats: When compared with the clonotypes that were shared by all four sorted-subset donors, the non-shared clonotypes turned out to have lower generation probabilities.

The assay was immunoSEQ multiplex PCR, and TCRdb's table has in-frame clones only and misses some. The table records under 600,000 clones, 95% to 98% of them present only once. This CDR3 contains 13 residues. CDR1 and CDR2 (germline): MDHEN, SYDVKM. Deletions cut 4 bases from V and 4 bases from J, with 11 bases between. About this clone: Its antigen is unidentified.

The sample consisted of naive CD4+ T cells sorted from blood. Subset here: CD45RA+ positively selected. The receptor comes from a woman aged 30 to 39 in good health. The chain employs TRBV28 and TRBJ2-7; the D call may be TRBD1 or TRBD2 (6 bases each). The CDR3 loop reads CASSSGGRYEQYF. DNA for the CDR3: TGTGCCAGCAGTTCCGGGGGCCGTTACGAGCAGTACTTC. Looking up the rest from reference TRBV28 and TRBJ2-7 gives the full variable domain: DVKVTQSSRYLVKRTGEKVFLECVQDMDHENMFWYRQDPGLGLRLIYFSYDVKMKEKGDIPEGYSVSREKKERFSLILESASTNQTSMYLCASSSGGRYEQYFGPGTRLTVT.